This entry lists 14 T cell receptor beta chains sequenced from one sample in a study of blood T cells in healthy people across ages. PCR was performed a second time for roughly 7 to 12 cycles using a sample-barcoded 5' primer and a J-beta primer mix. TCRdb fed the 5' RACE reads into MiXCR, producing one record per CDR3 protein. The data contain more than 600,000 distinct CDR3 sequences, just under 25% of them seen just once; the ten biggest clones take up just under 9.5%. The same data also went into a second study, on T cells of mothers and their children.

The material sequenced was blood. All receptors derive from a boy aged 5 to 17 in good health.

This rearrangement joins TRBV29-1 to TRBJ2-5, with 7 bases fitting TRBD2. Trimming at V came to 4 bases and at J to 4 bases, leaving 9 bases not matched to a gene. Germline assignment: CDR1 SQVTM and CDR2 ANQGSEA. This CDR3 spans 14 amino acids. This CDR3 reads CSVGTRLSRETQYF. CDR3 nucleotide sequence: TGCAGCGTTGGGACTAGGTTAAGTCGAGAGACCCAGTACTTC.

This clonotype was observed a few times. The rearrangement uses TRBV29-1 and TRBJ1-2; D is perhaps TRBD1 (5 bases). The CDR3 consists of 13 residues. The V end lost 0 bases, the J end lost 2 bases, and 7 bases lay between the germline ends. Germline values: CDR1 SQVTM, CDR2 ANQGSEA. The CDR3 nucleotides read TGCAGCGTTGAAGATCCAGGGAACTATGGCTACACCTTC. Translated, it gives CSVEDPGNYGYTF.

V is TRBV29-1 and J is TRBJ2-5; TRBD1 matches at 7 bases. Germline assignment: CDR1 SQVTM and CDR2 ANQGSEA. The V and J ends lost 7 bases and 7 bases, in that order; junction bases with no gene match: 9. The CDR3 is 12 amino acids. The CDR3 coding sequence is TGCAGCGCCTTGGGACAGTCAGGGACCCAGTACTTC. Amino acid sequence: CSALGQSGTQYF.

This clonotype was counted only a few times. One junction end disagrees with the germline gene, perhaps due to a read error. This chain links TRBV27 with TRBJ2-3; D is uncertain. The CDR3 extends over 15 amino acids. CDR1 MNHEY and CDR2 SMNVEV come from the germline V gene (reference sequence). The CDR3 spells CASSYSGKSTDTRYF. The DNA for the CDR3 is TGTGCCAGCAGTTACAGTGGTAAAAGCACAGATACGCGGTATTTT.

This clonotype was counted a few times. The rearrangement links TRBV4-1 to TRBJ2-1; D gene unclear. The length of the CDR3 is 18 residues. The V end lost 1 base, the J end lost 0 bases, and 16 bases lay between the germline ends. CDR1 and CDR2 (germline): MGHRA, YSYEKL. CDR3 loop: CASSQGPTRLVSYNEQFF. DNA of the CDR3: TGCGCCAGCAGCCAAGGGCCCACGAGGCTAGTCTCCTACAATGAGCAGTTCTTC.

This rearrangement joins TRBV6-4 to TRBJ1-6; D call uncertain. The CDR3 spans 13 residues. Germline V gene data show CDR1 as MRHNA and CDR2 as SNTAGT. The V and J ends lost 3 bases and 7 bases respectively, with 7 bases between them. The CDR3 loop is CASSEWENSPLHF. In nucleotides, the CDR3 is TGTGCCAGCAGTGAATGGGAGAATTCACCCCTCCACTTT.

This clonotype was detected only a few times. The chain couples TRBV28 to TRBJ1-5; 9 nucleotides agree with TRBD1. The V and J ends lost 5 bases and 7 bases, in that order; junction bases with no gene match: 9. Germline values: CDR1 MDHEN, CDR2 SYDVKM. This CDR3 has 15 amino acids. The CDR3 bases are TGTGCCAGCAGTCCCCTCGACAGGGGGGGACAGCCCCAGCATTTT. It codes for CASSPLDRGGQPQHF.

The V and J genes are TRBV29-1 and TRBJ2-4; the D gene is possibly TRBD2 (6 bases). From germline, CDR1 is SQVTM and CDR2 ANQGSEA. Trimming removed 7 bases from V and 1 base from J, with 23 bases in between. The CDR3 is made up of 17 amino acids. The chain's CDR3 is CSAVLAGNNWAKNIQYF. CDR3 coding DNA: TGCAGCGCCGTCCTGGCGGGGAATAATTGGGCCAAAAACATTCAGTACTTC.

Only a few counts were recorded for this clonotype. V gene TRBV12-3 or TRBV12-4 combines with J gene TRBJ2-5; 10 positions agree with TRBD1. The CDR3 has 16 residues. V gave up 3 bases and J gave up 2 bases; unmatched junction bases: 6. CDR3 sequence (DNA): TGTGCCAGCAGTTTGCCCGAGGGACAGGGGCAAGAGACCCAGTACTTC. Its translation is CASSLPEGQGQETQYF.

The rearrangement links TRBV2 to TRBJ2-4, with TRBD1 as a possible D gene (6 bases). V lost 4 bases to trimming and J lost 5 bases, with 18 bases between them. Germline CDR1 and CDR2: SNHLY and FYNNEI. This CDR3 has 16 amino acids. CDR3 loop: CASSGKRGRQENIQYF. CDR3 sequence (DNA): TGTGCCAGCAGTGGGAAGAGAGGTCGACAGGAAAACATTCAGTACTTC. The full variable domain, its missing parts supplied by reference TRBV2 and TRBJ2-4, is EPEVTQTPSHQVTQMGQEVILRCVPISNHLYFYWYRQILGQKVEFLVSFYNNEISEKSEIFDDQFSVERPDGSNFTLKIRSTKLEDSAMYFCASSGKRGRQENIQYFGAGTRLSVL.

This clonotype was counted a single time. The rearrangement uses TRBV5-1 and TRBJ2-1, with 9 bases that match TRBD1. The J call could be wrong; TRBJ2-7 is a better fit for the DNA end. Germline V gene lookup returns CDR1 SGHRS and CDR2 YFSETQ. The length of the CDR3 is 14 residues. This CDR3 reads CASSDGTGIYEQYF. In nucleotides, the CDR3 is TGCGCCAGCAGCGACGGGACAGGGATCTACGAGCAGTACTTC.

This clonotype was picked up a small number of times. The chain employs TRBV10-3 and TRBJ1-1; D not certain. Trimming stripped 6 bases from V and 5 bases from J, with 13 bases between. This CDR3 is built from 13 residues. Germline V lookup: CDR1 ENHRY, CDR2 SYGVKD. The CDR3 nucleotides are TGTGCCATCAGCGACGGAGGGTATACTGAAGCTTTCTTT. This gives the protein CAISDGGYTEAFF.

This clonotype was recorded a few times. This rearrangement joins TRBV5-6 to TRBJ1-2; D possibly corresponds to TRBD1 (6 bases). V was clipped by 0 bases and J by 6 bases, with 12 bases between them. Germline CDR1 is SGHDT and CDR2 is YYEEEE. The CDR3 length is 14 residues. In DNA form, the CDR3 reads TGTGCCAGCAGCTTGGCCGCTCAGGGGAATGGCTACACCTTC. Protein: CASSLAAQGNGYTF.

V gene TRBV20-1 combines with J gene TRBJ2-1; D is unclear. V lost 1 base, J lost 0 bases, and 13 bases lay in between. In germline, CDR1 is DFQATT, CDR2 SNEGSKA (reference sequence). The CDR3 runs to 16 residues. CDR3 coding DNA: TGCAGTGCTAGAGTTATGGCTGCTTACTCCTACAATGAGCAGTTCTTC. It is translated as CSARVMAAYSYNEQFF.